This TCR beta chain was captured by sequencing in a study of T cells in Graves' hyperthyroidism and ophthalmopathy. Study outcomes and limitations: Ophthalmopathy and stable hyperthyroidism were told apart by a 13 V-J model.

This clonotype was detected a few times. Its matching antigen is unknown. RNA transcripts provided the source from which TCR beta CDR3 regions were amplified. First-round RT-PCR targeting the TCR CDR3 was performed with the HTBI primer set. TCRdb independently ran MiXCR on the multiplex PCR reads; one entry per CDR3 protein. The table records some 770,000 distinct CDR3 sequences, less than 20% of them present only once. Diagnostic assessment was based on clinical symptoms, serum thyroxine and TRAb, thyroid ultrasound and orbital computed tomography. V was pared by 5 bases and J by 3 bases, with 7 bases of the junction left unmatched. The CDR3 runs to 17 residues. Germline assignment: CDR1 MGHDK and CDR2 SYGVNS.

Sequenced sample: blood. The receptor was isolated from a young man with Graves' hyperthyroidism. J is TRBJ2-1 and V is TRBV25-1; 13 bases are shared with TRBD2. The CDR3 coding sequence is TGTGCCAGCAGTTCACCGGGACTAGCGGGAAGCTACAATGAGCAGTTCTTC. Encoded protein: CASSSPGLAGSYNEQFF.